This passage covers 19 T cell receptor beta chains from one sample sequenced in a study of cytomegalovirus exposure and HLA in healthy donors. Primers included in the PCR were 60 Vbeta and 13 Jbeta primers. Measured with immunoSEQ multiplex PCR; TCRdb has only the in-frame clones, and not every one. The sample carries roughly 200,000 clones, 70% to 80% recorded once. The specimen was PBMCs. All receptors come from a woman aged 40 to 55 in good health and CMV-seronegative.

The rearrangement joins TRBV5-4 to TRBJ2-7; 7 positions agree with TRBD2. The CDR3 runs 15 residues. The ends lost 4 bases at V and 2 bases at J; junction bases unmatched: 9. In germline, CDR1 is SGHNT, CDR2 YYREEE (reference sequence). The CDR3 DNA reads TGTGCCAGCAGCCGCGGGGAGGGGATCCCCTACGAGCAGTACTTC. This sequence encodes CASSRGEGIPYEQYF. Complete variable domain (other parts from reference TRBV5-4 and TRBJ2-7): ETGVTQSPTHLIKTRGQQVTLRCSSQSGHNTVSWYQQALGQGPQFIFQYYREEENGRGNFPPRFSGLQFPNYSSELNVNALELDDSALYLCASSRGEGIPYEQYFGPGTRLTVT.

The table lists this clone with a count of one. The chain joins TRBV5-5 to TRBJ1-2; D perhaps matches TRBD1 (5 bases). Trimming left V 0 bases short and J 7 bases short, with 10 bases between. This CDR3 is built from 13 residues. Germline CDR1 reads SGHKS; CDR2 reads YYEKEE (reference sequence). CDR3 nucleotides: TGTGCCAGCAGCTTGGCGGAGGGGCGTGGCTACACCTTC. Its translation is CASSLAEGRGYTF.

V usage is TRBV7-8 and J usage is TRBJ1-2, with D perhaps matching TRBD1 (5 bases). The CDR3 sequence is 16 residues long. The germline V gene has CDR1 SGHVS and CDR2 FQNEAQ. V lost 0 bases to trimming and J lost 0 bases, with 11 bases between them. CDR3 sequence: CASSLANSRANYGYTF. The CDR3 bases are TGTGCCAGCAGCTTAGCAAACTCCAGGGCTAACTATGGCTACACCTTC.

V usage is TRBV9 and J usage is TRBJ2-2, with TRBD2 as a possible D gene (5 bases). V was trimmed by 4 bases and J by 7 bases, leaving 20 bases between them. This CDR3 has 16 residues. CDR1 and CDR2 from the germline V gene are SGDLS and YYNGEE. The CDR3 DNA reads TGTGCCAGCAGCCCCCAACCTCTAGGACTGGTCGGGGAGCTGTTTTTT. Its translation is CASSPQPLGLVGELFF.

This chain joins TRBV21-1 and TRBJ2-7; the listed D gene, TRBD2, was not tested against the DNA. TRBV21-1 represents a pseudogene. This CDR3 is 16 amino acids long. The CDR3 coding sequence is TGTGCCAGCAGCAAATCTAGGACTAGCGGAACCTACGAGCAGTACTTC. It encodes CASSKSRTSGTYEQYF.

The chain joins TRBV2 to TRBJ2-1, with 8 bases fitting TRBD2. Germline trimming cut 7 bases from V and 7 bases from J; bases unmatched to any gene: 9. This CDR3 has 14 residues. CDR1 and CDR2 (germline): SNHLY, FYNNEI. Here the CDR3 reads CASNFGGGSNEQFF. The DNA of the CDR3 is TGTGCCAGCAACTTCGGCGGGGGGTCGAATGAGCAGTTCTTC.

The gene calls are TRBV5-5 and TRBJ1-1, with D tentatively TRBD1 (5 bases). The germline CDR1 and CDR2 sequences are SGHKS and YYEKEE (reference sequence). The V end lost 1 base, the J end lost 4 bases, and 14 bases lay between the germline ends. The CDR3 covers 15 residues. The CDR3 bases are TGTGCCAGCAGCTTGAGGTCGGGCCAGGGCACTGAAGCTTTCTTT. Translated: CASSLRSGQGTEAFF.

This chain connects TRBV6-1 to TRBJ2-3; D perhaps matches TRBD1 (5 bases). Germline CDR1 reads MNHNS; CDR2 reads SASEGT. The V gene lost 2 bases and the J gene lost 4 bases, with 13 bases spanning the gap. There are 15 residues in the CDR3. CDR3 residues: CASSEWGLLSDTQYF. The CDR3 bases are TGTGCCAGCAGTGAATGGGGCCTCTTGTCAGATACGCAGTATTTT.

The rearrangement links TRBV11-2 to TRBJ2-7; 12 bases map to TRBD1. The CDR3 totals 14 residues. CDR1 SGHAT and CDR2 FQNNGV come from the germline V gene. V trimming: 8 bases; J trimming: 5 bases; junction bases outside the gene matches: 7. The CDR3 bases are TGTGCCAGCTACTCCGGGACAGGGGGCCACGAGCAGTACTTC. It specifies CASYSGTGGHEQYF.

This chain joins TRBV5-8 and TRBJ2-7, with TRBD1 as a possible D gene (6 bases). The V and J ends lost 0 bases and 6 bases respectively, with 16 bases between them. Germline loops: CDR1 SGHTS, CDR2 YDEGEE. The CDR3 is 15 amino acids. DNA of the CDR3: TGTGCCAGCAGCTTGGGGGCAGGGGTTATGACCGAGCAGTACTTC. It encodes CASSLGAGVMTEQYF.

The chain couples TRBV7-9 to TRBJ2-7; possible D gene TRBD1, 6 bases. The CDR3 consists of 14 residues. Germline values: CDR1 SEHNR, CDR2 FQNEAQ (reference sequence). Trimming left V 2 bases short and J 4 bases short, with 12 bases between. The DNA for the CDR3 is TGTGCCAGCAGCTTACGCCAGGGGCAGTACGAGCAGTACTTC. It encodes CASSLRQGQYEQYF.

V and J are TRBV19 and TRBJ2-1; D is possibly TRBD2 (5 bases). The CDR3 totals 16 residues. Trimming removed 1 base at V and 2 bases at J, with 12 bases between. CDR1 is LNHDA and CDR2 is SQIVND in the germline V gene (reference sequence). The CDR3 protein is CASSIAGLLAYNEQFF. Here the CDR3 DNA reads TGTGCCAGTAGTATAGCTGGACTTCTAGCCTACAATGAGCAGTTCTTC.

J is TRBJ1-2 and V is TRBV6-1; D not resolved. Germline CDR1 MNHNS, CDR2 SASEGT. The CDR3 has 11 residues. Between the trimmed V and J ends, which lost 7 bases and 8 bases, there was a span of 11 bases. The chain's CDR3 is CASKVSWGYTF. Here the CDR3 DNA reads TGTGCCAGCAAAGTCAGTTGGGGCTACACCTTC.

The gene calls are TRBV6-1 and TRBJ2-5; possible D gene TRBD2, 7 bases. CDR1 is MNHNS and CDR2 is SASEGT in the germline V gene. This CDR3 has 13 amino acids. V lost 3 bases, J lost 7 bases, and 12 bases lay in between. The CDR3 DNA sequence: TGTGCCAGCAGTGAGATAGGGGGGGGGACCCAGTACTTC. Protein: CASSEIGGGTQYF.

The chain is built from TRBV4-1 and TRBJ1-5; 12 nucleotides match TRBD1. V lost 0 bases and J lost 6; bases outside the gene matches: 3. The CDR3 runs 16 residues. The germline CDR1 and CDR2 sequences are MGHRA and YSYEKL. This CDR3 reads CASSQDGDRGLQPQHF. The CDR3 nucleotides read TGCGCCAGCAGCCAAGATGGGGACAGGGGGCTTCAGCCCCAGCATTTT.

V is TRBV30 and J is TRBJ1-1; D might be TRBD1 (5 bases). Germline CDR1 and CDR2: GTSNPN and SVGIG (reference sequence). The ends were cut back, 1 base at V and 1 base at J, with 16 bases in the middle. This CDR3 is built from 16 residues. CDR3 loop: CAWSGGGGRTNTEAFF. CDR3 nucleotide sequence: TGTGCCTGGAGTGGGGGGGGTGGGAGGACGAACACTGAAGCTTTCTTT.

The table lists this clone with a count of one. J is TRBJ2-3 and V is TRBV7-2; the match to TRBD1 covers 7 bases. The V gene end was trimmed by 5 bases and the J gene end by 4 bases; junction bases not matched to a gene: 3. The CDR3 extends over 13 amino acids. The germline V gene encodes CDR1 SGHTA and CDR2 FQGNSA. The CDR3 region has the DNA TGTGCCAGCAGCGTCGGGACAGCAGATACGCAGTATTTT. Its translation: CASSVGTADTQYF.

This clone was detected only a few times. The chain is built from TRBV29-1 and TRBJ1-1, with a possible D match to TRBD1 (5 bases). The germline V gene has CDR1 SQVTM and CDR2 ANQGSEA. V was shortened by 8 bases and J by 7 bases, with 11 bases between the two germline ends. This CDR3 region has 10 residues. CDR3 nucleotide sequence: TGCAGCACTGGGGCCTATGAAGCTTTCTTT. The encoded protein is CSTGAYEAFF.

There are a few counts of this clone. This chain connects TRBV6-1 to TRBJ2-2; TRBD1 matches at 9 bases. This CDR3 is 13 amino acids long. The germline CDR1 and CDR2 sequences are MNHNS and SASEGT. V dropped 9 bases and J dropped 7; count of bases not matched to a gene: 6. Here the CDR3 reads CASNRDRVGELFF. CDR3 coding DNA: TGTGCCAGTAACCGGGACAGGGTCGGGGAGCTGTTTTTT.